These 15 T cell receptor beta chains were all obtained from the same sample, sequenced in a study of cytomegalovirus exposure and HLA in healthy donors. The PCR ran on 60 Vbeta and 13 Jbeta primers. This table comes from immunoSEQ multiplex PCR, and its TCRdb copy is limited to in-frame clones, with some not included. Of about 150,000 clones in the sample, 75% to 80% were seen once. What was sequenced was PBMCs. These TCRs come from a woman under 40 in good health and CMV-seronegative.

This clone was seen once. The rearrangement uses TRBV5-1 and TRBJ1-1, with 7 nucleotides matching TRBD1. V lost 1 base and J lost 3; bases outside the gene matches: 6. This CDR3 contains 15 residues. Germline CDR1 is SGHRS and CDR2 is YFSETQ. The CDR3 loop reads CASSLTQGRHTEAFF. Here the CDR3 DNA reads TGCGCCAGCAGCTTGACACAGGGGAGACACACTGAAGCTTTCTTT. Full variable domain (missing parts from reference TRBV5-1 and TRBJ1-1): KAGVTQTPRYLIKTRGQQVTLSCSPISGHRSVSWYQQTPGQGLQFLFEYFSETQRNKGNFPGRFSGRQFSNSRSEMNVSTLELGDSALYLCASSLTQGRHTEAFFGQGTRLTVV.

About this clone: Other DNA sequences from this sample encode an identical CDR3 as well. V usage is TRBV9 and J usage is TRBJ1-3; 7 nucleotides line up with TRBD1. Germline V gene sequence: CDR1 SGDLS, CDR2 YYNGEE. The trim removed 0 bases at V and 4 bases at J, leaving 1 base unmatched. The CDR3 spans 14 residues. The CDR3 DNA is TGTGCCAGCAGCGTAGGGGGACAGGGAAACACCATATATTTT. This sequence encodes CASSVGGQGNTIYF.

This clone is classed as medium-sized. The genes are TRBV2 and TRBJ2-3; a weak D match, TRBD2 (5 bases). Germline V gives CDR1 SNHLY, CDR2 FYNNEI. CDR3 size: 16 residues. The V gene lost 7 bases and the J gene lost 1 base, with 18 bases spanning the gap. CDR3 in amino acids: CASTPGLLMGTDTQYF. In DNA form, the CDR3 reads TGTGCCAGCACCCCAGGACTCCTAATGGGCACAGATACGCAGTATTTT.

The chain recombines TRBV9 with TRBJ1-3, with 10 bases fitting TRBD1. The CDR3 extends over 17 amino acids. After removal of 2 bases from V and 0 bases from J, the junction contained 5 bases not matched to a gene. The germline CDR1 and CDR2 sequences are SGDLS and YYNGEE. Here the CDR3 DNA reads TGTGCCAGCAGCGTGGAGGACAGGGGGTTCTCTGGAAACACCATATATTTT. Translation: CASSVEDRGFSGNTIYF.

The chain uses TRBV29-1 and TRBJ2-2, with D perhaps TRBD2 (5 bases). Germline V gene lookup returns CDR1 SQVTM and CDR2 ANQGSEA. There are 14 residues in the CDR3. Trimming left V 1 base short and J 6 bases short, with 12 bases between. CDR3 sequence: CSVEGGLVAGELFF. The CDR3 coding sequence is TGCAGCGTTGAAGGAGGGCTGGTGGCCGGGGAGCTGTTTTTT.

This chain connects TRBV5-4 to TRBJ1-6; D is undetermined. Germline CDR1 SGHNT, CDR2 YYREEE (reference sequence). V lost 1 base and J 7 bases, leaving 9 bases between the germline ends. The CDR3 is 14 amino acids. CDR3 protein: CASSLWGGNSPLHF. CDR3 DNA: TGTGCCAGCAGCTTGTGGGGAGGCAATTCACCCCTCCACTTT.

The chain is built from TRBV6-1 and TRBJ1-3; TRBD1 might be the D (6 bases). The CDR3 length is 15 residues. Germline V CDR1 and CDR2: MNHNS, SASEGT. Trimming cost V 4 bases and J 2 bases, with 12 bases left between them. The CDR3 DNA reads TGTGCCAGCAGTGGGGACACCATACCTGGAAACACCATATATTTT. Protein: CASSGDTIPGNTIYF.

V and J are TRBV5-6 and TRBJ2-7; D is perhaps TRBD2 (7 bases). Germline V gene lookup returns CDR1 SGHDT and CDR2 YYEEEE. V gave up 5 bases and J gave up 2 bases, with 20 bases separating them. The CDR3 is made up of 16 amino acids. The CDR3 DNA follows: TGTGCCAGCAGTTCCCTCAGGGCGGGGGCCCCCTACGAGCAGTACTTC. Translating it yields CASSSLRAGAPYEQYF. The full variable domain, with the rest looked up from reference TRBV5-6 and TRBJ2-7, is DAGVTQSPTHLIKTRGQQVTLRCSPKSGHDTVSWYQQALGQGPQFIFQYYEEEERQRGNFPDRFSGHQFPNYSSELNVNALLLGDSALYLCASSSLRAGAPYEQYFGPGTRLTVT.

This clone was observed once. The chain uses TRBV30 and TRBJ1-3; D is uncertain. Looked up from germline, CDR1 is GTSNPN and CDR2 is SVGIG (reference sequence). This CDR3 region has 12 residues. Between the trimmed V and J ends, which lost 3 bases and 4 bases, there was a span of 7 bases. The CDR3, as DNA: TGTGCCTGGAGCTCACGGGGAAACACCATATATTTT. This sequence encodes CAWSSRGNTIYF. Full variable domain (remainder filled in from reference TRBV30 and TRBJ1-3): SQTIHQWPATLVQPVGSPLSLECTVEGTSNPNLYWYRQAAGRGLQLLFYSVGIGQISSEVPQNLSASRPQDRQFILSSKKLLLSDSGFYLCAWSSRGNTIYFGEGSWLTVV.

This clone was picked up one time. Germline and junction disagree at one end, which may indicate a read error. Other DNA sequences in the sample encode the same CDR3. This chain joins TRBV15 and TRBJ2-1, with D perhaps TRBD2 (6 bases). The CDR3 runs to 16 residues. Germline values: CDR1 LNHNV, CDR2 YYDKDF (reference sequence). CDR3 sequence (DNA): TGCGCCACCAGCAGAGAAGTTGTGGGACTCTACAATGAGCAGTTCTTC. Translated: CATSREVVGLYNEQFF.

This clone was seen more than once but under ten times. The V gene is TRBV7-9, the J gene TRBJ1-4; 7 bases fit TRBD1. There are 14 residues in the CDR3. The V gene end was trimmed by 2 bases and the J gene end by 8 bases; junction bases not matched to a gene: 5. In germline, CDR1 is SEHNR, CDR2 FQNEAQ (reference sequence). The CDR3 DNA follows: TGTGCCAGCAGCTTAATAGGGGGCCGGGAAAAACTGTTTTTT. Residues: CASSLIGGREKLFF.

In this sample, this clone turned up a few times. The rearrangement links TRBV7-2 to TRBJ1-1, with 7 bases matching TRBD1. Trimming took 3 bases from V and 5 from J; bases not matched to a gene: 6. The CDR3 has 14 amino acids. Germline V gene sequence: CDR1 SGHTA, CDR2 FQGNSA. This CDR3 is CASSFGQVGTEAFF. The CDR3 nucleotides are TGTGCCAGCAGCTTCGGACAGGTGGGAACTGAAGCTTTCTTT.

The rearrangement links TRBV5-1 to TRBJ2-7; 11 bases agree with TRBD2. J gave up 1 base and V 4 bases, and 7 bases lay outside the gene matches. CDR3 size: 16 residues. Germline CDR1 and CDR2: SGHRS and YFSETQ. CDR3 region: CASSQNSGGASYEQYF. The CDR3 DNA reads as TGCGCCAGCAGCCAAAATAGCGGGGGGGCATCCTACGAGCAGTACTTC. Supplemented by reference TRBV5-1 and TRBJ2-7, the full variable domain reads KAGVTQTPRYLIKTRGQQVTLSCSPISGHRSVSWYQQTPGQGLQFLFEYFSETQRNKGNFPGRFSGRQFSNSRSEMNVSTLELGDSALYLCASSQNSGGASYEQYFGPGTRLTVT.

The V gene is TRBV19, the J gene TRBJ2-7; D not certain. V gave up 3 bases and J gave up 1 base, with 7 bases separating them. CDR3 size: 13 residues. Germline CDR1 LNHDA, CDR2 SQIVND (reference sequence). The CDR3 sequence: CASSMQTSYEQYF. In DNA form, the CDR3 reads TGTGCCAGTAGTATGCAGACTTCCTACGAGCAGTACTTC.

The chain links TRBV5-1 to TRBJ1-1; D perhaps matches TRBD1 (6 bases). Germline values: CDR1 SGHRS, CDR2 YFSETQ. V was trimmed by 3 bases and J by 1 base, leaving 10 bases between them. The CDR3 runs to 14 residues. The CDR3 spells CASSWGQPNTEAFF. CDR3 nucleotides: TGCGCCAGCAGCTGGGGACAACCGAACACTGAAGCTTTCTTT.